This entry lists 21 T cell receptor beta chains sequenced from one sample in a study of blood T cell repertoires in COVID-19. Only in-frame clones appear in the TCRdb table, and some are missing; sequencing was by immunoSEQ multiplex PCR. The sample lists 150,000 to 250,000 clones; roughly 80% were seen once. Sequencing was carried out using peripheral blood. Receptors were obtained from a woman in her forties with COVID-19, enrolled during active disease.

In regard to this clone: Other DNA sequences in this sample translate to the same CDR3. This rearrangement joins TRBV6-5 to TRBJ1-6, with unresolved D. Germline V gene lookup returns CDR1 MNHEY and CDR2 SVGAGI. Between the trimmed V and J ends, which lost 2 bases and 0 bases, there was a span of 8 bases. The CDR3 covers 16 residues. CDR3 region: CASSYGRGSYNSPLHF. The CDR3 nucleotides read TGTGCCAGCAGTTACGGCCGGGGCTCCTATAATTCACCCCTCCACTTT.

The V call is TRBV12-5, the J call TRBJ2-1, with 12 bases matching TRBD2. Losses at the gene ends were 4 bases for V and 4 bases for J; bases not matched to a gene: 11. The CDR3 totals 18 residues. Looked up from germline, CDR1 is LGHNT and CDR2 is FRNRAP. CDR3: CASGSPPPGLAGYNEQFF. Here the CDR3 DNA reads TGTGCTAGTGGTTCCCCACCTCCCGGACTAGCGGGATACAATGAGCAGTTCTTC. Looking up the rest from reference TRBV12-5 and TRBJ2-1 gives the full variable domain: DARVTQTPRHKVTEMGQEVTMRCQPILGHNTVFWYRQTMMQGLELLAYFRNRAPLDDSGMPKDRFSAEMPDATLATLKIQPSEPRDSAVYFCASGSPPPGLAGYNEQFFGPGTRLTVL.

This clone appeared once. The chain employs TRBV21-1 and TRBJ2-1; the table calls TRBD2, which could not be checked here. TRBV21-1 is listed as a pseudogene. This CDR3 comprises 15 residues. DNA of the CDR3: TGTGCCAGCAGCAAAGTGAGGACTGGCTACAATGAGCAGTTCTTC. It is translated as CASSKVRTGYNEQFF.

CDR3 coding DNA: TGTGCCTGGCGCCGACAGGGGACGAATGAAAAACTGTTTTTT. This translates into CAWRRQGTNEKLFF. J is TRBJ1-4 and V is TRBV30; 8 bases align to TRBD1. Germline V gives CDR1 GTSNPN, CDR2 SVGIG (reference sequence). This CDR3 contains 14 residues. V shed 5 bases, J shed 5 bases, and the junction held 7 bases outside the gene matches.

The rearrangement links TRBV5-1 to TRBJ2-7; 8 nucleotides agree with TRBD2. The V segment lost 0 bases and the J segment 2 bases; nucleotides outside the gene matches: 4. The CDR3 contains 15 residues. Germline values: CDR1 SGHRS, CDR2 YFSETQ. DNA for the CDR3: TGCGCCAGCAGCTTGGATCCAGCGGGAGCCTACGAGCAGTACTTC. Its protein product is CASSLDPAGAYEQYF.

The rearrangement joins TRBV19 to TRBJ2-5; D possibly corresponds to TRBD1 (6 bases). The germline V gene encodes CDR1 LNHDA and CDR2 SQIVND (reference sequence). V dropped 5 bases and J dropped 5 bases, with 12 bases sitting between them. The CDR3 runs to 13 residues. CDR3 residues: CASSPQGLETQYF. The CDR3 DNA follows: TGTGCCAGTAGTCCGCAGGGGTTGGAGACCCAGTACTTC.

The CDR3 is CAIRVDSNYGYTF. The CDR3 DNA sequence: TGTGCCATCAGGGTTGACAGTAACTATGGCTACACCTTC. The rearrangement links TRBV10-3 to TRBJ1-2; D may be TRBD1 (5 bases). Germline CDR1 ENHRY, CDR2 SYGVKD. CDR3 size: 13 residues. Trimming cost V 6 bases and J 1 base, with 9 bases left between them.

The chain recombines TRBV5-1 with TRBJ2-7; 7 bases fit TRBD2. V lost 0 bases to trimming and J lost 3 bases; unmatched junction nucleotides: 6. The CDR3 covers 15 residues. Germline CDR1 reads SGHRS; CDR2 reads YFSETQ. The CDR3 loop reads CASSLVASGHYEQYF. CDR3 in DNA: TGCGCCAGCAGCTTGGTGGCTAGCGGACACTACGAGCAGTACTTC.

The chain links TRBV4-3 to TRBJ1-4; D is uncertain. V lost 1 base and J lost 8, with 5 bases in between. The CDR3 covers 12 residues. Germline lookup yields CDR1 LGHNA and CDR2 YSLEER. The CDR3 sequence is CASSQGGEKLFF. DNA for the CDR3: TGCGCCAGCAGCCAAGGAGGGGAAAAACTGTTTTTT.

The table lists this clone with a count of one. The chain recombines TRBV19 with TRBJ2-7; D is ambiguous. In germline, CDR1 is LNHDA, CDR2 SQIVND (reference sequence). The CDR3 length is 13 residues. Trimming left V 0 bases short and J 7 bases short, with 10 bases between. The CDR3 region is CASSIDLGREQYF. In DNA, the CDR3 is TGTGCCAGTAGTATAGATCTTGGTAGAGAGCAGTACTTC.

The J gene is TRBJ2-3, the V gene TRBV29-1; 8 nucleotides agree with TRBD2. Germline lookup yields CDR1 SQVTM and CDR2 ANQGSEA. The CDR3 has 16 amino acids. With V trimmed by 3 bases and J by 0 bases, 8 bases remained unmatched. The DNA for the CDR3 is TGCAGCGTTGACCTGGCGGGGGGAAGGAGCACAGATACGCAGTATTTT. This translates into CSVDLAGGRSTDTQYF.

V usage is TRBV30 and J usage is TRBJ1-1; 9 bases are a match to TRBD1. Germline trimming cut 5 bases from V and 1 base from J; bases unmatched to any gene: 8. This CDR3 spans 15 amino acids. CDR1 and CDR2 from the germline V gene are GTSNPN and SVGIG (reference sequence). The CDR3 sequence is CAWVKQGARNTEAFF. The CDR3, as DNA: TGTGCCTGGGTGAAACAGGGGGCAAGGAACACTGAAGCTTTCTTT.

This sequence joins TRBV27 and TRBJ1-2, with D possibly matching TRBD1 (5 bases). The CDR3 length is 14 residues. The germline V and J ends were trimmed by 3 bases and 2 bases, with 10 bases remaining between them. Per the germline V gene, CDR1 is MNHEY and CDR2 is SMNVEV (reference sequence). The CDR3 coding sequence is TGTGCCAGCAGTTTGGGGGGGAAAAACTATGGCTACACCTTC. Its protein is CASSLGGKNYGYTF.

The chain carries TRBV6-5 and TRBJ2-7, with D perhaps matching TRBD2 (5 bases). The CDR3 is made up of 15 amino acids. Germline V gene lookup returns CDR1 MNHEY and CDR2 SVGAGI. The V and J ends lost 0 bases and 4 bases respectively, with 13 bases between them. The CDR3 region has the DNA TGTGCCAGCAGTTACTCGAAAACTAGAGGGTACGAGCAGTACTTC. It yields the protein CASSYSKTRGYEQYF.

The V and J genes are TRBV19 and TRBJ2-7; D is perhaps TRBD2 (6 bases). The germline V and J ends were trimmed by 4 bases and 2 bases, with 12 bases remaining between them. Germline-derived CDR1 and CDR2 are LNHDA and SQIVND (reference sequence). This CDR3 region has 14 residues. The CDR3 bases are TGTGCCAGTAGTAAACTTGGGACTGCCTACGAGCAGTACTTC. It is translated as CASSKLGTAYEQYF.

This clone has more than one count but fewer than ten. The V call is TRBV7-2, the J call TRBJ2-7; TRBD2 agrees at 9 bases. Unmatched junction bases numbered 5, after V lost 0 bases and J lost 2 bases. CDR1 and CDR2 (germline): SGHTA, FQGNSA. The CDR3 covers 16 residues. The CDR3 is CASSLAASGTPYEQYF. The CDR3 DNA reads TGTGCCAGCAGCTTAGCCGCTAGCGGGACTCCCTACGAGCAGTACTTC.

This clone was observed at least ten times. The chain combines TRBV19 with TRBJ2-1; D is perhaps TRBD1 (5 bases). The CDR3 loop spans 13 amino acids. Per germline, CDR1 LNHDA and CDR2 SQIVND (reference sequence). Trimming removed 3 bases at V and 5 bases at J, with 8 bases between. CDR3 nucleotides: TGTGCCAGTAGTATTGACAGAGACAATGAGCAGTTCTTC. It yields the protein CASSIDRDNEQFF.

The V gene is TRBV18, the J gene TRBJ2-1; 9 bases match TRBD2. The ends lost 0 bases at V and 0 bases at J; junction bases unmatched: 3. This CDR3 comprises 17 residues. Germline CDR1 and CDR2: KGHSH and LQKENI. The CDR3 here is CASSPPSGGSSYNEQFF. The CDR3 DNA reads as TGTGCCAGCTCACCACCCAGCGGGGGGTCCTCCTACAATGAGCAGTTCTTC.

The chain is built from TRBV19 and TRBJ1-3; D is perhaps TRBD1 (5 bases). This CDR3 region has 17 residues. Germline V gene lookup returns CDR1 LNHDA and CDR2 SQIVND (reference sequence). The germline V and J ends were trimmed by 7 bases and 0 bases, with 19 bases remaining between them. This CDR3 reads CASKRDRETFSGNTIYF. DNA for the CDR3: TGTGCCAGTAAACGCGACAGAGAGACTTTCTCTGGAAACACCATATATTTT.

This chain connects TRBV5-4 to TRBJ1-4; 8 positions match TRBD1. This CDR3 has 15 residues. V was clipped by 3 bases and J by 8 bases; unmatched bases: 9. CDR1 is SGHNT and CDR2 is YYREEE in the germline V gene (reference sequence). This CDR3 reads CASSSRTGNGEKLFF. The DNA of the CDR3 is TGTGCCAGCAGCTCCCGGACAGGGAATGGCGAAAAACTGTTTTTT.

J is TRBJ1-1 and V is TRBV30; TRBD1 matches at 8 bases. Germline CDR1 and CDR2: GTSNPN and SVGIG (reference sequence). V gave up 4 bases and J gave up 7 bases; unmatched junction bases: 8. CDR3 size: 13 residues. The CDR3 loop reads CAWIRQGHNEAFF. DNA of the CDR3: TGTGCCTGGATCCGACAGGGGCACAATGAAGCTTTCTTT.